This TCR beta chain appears in the sequencing data of a study of blood T cell repertoires in COVID-19. Turning to the study itself: Both acute and convalescent COVID-19 samples were obtained from the United States, Italy and Spain.

The CDR3 sequence is 16 residues long. The germline V gene has CDR1 SGHTA and CDR2 FQGTGA. J lost 6 bases, V lost 5 bases, and 8 bases had no gene match. This clone was counted a single time. TCRdb's table, derived via immunoSEQ multiplex PCR, lists solely in-frame clones and lacks some. The profile covers around 93,000 clones, with roughly four fifths appearing a single time and about 4% taken by the ten largest. Specimen: peripheral blood. This TCR was sampled from a man in his fifties or sixties with acute or convalescent COVID-19. This chain joins TRBV7-3 and TRBJ2-1; 12 bases map to TRBD2. For the CDR3, the DNA is TGTGCCAGCAGCCTTTCTAGCGGGGGGGCCATCAATGAGCAGTTCTTC. Translating gives CASSLSSGGAINEQFF.